The sequence of this T cell receptor beta chain was determined in a study of a mutant IDH1 vaccine in newly diagnosed glioma. The CDR3 contains 17 residues. V dropped 6 bases and J dropped 5; count of bases not matched to a gene: 14. Germline V gene data show CDR1 as LNHDA and CDR2 as SQIVND (reference sequence). Method: immunoSEQ multiplex PCR; TCRdb's copy keeps in-frame clones and lacks some. The sample gives tens of thousands of clones, more than 90% of which show up once; 2% to 3% is in the top ten. Time point meaning: baseline, week 1 (first vaccination visit). As to treatment: pre-vaccination baseline after standard-of-care therapy.

The TCR sequence derives from a man aged 50 to 60 with glioma. This material consisted of PBMCs, taken from a glioma patient treated with radiotherapy, temozolomide or both. The chain couples TRBV19 to TRBJ2-1; 9 bases agree with TRBD2. CDR3 sequence: CASSSSWREGRNNEQFF. CDR3 bases: TGTGCCAGTAGCAGTTCATGGCGGGAGGGCCGGAACAATGAGCAGTTCTTC.